This T cell receptor beta chain was captured by sequencing in a study of sequential checkpoint blockade in melanoma. Study in general: After both sequences, patients received maintenance nivolumab. Matched biopsies came pretreatment and at week 13 for twenty-two patients.

Unmatched junction bases numbered 1, after V lost 3 bases and J lost 4 bases. The germline CDR1 and CDR2 sequences are SGDLS and YYNGEE. This CDR3 contains 15 residues. As to treatment: randomized to nivolumab then ipilimumab (arm A) or the reverse (arm B). DNA-damaging chemotherapy had not been given to any patient beforehand. Some clones are missing from TCRdb's copy, which holds only in-frame ones; the method was immunoSEQ multiplex PCR. The data show 12,000 or so clones, about 28% seen once. This chain connects TRBV9 to TRBJ2-5; 15 nucleotides line up with TRBD2. The sample was tumor tissue (inferred from file names), taken from a patient given nivolumab and ipilimumab in sequence. The sequence was collected from a human donor with melanoma. CDR3 nucleotides: TGTGCCAGCAGCGGGGGACTAGCGGGAGGAGAGACCCAGTACTTC. This sequence encodes CASSGGLAGGETQYF.